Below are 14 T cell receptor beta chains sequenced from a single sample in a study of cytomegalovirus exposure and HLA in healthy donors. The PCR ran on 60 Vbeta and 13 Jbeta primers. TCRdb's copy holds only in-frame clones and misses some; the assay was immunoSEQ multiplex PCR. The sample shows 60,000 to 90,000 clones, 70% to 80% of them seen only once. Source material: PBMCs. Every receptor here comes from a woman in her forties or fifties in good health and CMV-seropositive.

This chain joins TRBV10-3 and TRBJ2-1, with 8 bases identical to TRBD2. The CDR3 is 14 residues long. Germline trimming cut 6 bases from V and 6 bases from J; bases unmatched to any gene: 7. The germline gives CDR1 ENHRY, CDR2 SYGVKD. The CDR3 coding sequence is TGTGCCATCAGGGGGACTAGTGAAGGCAATGAGCAGTTCTTC. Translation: CAIRGTSEGNEQFF.

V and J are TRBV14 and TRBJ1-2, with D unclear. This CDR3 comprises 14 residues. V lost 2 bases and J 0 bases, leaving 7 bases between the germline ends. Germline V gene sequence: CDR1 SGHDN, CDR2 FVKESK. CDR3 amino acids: CASSQITANYGYTF. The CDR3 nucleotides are TGTGCCAGCAGCCAAATCACAGCTAACTATGGCTACACCTTC.

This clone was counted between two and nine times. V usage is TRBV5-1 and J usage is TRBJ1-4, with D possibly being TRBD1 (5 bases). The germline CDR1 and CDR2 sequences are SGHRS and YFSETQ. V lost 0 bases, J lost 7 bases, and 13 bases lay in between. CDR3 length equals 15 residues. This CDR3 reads CASSLDQGAGEKLFF. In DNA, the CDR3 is TGCGCCAGCAGCTTGGATCAAGGGGCTGGTGAAAAACTGTTTTTT.

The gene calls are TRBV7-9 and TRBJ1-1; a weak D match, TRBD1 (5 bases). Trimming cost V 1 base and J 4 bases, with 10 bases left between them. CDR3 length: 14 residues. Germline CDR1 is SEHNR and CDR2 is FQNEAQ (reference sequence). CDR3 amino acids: CASSLEWQGTEAFF. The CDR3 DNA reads TGTGCCAGCAGCTTAGAATGGCAGGGCACTGAAGCTTTCTTT.

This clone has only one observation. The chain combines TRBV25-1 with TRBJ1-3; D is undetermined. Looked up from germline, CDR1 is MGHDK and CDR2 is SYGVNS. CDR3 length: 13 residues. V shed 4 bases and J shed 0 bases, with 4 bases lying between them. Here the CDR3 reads CASSASSGNTIYF. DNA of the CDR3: TGTGCCAGCAGTGCGTCCTCTGGAAACACCATATATTTT.

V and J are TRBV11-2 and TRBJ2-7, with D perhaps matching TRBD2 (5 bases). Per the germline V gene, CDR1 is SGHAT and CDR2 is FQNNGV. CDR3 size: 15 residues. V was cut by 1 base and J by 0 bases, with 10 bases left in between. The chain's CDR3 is CASSLGLGSSYEQYF. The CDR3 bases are TGTGCCAGCAGCTTAGGGTTGGGGAGCTCCTACGAGCAGTACTTC. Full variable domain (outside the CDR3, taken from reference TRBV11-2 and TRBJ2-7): EAGVAQSPRYKIIEKRQSVAFWCNPISGHATLYWYQQILGQGPKLLIQFQNNGVVDDSQLPKDRFSAERLKGVDSTLKIQPAKLEDSAVYLCASSLGLGSSYEQYFGPGTRLTVT.

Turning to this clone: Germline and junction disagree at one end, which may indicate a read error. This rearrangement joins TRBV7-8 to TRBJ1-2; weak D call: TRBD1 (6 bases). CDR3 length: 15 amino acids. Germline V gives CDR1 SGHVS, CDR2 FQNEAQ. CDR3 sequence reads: CASSLGSGTSLGYTF. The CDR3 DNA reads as TGTGCCAGCAGTTTAGGATCCGGGACATCCCTTGGCTACACCTTC.

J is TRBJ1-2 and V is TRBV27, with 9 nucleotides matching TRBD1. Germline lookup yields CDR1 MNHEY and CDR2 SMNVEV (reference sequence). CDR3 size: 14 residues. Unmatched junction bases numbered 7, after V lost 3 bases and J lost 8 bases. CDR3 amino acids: CASSFGTGSQGYTF. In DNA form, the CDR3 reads TGTGCCAGCAGTTTCGGGACAGGGAGTCAGGGCTACACCTTC.

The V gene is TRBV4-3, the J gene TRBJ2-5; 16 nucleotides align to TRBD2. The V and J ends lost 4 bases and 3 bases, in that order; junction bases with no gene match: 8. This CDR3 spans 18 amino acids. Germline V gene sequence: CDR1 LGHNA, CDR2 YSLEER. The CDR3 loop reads CASSRGLAGGPGEETQYF. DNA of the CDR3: TGCGCCAGCAGCCGGGGACTAGCGGGGGGGCCGGGCGAAGAGACCCAGTACTTC.

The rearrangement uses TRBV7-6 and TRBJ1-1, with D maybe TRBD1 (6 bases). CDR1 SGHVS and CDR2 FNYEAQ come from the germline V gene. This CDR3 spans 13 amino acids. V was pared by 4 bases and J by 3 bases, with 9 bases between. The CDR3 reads CASSSQGDTEAFF. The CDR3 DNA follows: TGTGCCAGCAGCTCACAGGGAGACACTGAAGCTTTCTTT.

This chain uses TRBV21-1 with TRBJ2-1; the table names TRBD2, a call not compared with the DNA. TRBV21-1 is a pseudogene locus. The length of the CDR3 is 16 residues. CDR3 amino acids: CASSARTSGSYNEQFF. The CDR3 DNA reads TGTGCCAGCAGCGCCCGGACTAGCGGCTCCTACAATGAGCAGTTCTTC.

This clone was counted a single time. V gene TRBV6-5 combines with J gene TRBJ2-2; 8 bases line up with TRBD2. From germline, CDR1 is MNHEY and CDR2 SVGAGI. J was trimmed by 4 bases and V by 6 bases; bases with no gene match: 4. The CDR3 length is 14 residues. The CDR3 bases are TGTGCCAGCAGACCCAGCGGGGGCACCGGGGAGCTGTTTTTT. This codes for CASRPSGGTGELFF.

The CDR3 region is CASSFRIQETQYF. CDR3 coding DNA: TGTGCCAGCAGTTTCAGGATCCAAGAGACCCAGTACTTC. V usage is TRBV27 and J usage is TRBJ2-5; no firm D call. V lost 3 bases to trimming and J lost 1 base, with 6 bases between them. The CDR3 is 13 amino acids. Germline-derived CDR1 and CDR2 are MNHEY and SMNVEV (reference sequence).

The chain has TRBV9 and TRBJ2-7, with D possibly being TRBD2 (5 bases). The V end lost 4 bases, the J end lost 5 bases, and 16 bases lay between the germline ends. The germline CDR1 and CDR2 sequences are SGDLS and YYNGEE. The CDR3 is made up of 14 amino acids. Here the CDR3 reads CASSPRGDDNEQYF. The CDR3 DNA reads TGTGCCAGCAGCCCCCGGGGAGATGATAACGAGCAGTACTTC.